The clone carrying this TCR beta chain was observed at least ten times. Antigen unknown. This specimen belongs to a study of response to subunit inactivated influenza vaccine. Regarding the study as a whole: Authors suggested each seasonal flu vaccination may recruit only limited numbers of new T cells.

V was pared by 4 bases and J by 6 bases, with 11 bases between. The CDR3 consists of 13 residues. Germline V gene lookup returns CDR1 LNHNV and CDR2 YYDKDF (reference sequence). TCRdb re-called the RT-PCR reads through MiXCR, storing one row per CDR3 protein. The sample carries 700,000 to 900,000 distinct CDR3 sequences, 21% recorded once. This material consisted of PBMCs from blood, taken 4 to 6 days after vaccination. The gene calls are TRBV15 and TRBJ2-3; perhaps D is TRBD1 or TRBD2 (6 bases each). The TCR sequence derives from a man aged 45-60 years who received an inactivated influenza vaccine. This CDR3 reads CATSIRGGDTQYF. The CDR3 DNA reads as TGTGCCACCAGCATCCGAGGGGGGGATACGCAGTATTTT.